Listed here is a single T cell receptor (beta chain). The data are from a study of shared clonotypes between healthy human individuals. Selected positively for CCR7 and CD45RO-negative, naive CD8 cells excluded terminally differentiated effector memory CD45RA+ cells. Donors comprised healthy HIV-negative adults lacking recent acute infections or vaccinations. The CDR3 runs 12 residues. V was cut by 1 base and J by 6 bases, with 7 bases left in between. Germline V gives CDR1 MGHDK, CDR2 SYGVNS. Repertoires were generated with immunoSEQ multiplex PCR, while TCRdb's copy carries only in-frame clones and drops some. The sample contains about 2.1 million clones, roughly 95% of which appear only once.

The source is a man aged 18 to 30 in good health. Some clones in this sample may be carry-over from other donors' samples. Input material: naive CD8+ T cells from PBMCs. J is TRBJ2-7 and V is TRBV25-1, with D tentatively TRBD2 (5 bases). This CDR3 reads CASSESAGEQYF. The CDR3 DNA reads TGTGCCAGCAGTGAATCTGCGGGCGAGCAGTACTTC.